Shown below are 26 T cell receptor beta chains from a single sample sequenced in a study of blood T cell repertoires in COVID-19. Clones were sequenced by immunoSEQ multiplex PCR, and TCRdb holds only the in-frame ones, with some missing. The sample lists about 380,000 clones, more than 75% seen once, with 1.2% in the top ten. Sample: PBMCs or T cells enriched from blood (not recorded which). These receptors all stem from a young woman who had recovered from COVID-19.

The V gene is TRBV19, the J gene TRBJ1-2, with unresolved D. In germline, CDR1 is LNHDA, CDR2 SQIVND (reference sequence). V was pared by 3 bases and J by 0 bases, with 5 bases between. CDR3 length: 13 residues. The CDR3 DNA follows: TGTGCCAGTAGTATCGTTTCTAACTATGGCTACACCTTC. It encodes CASSIVSNYGYTF. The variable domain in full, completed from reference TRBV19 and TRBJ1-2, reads DGGITQSPKYLFRKEGQNVTLSCEQNLNHDAMYWYRQDPGQGLRLIYYSQIVNDFQKGDIAEGYSVSREKKESFPLTVTSAQKNPTAFYLCASSIVSNYGYTFGSGTRLTVV.

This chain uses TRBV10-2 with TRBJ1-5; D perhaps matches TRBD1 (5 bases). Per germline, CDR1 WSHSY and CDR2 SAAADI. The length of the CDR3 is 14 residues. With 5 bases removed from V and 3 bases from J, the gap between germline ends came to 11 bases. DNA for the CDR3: TGCGCCAGCAGTTCTGTGGACAACAATCAGCCCCAGCATTTT. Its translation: CASSSVDNNQPQHF.

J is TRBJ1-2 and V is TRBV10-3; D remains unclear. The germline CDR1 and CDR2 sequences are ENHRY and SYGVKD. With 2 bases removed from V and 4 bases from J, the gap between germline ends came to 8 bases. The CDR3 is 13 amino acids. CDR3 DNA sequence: TGTGCCATCAGTGAGCCGGGGTTCTATGGCTACACCTTC. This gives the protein CAISEPGFYGYTF.

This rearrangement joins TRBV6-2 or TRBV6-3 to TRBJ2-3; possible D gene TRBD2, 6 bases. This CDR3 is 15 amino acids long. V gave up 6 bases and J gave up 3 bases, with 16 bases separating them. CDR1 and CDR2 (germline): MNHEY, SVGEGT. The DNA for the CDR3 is TGTGCCAGCAGCCCATGGGACTTAAAAACAGATACGCAGTATTTT. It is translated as CASSPWDLKTDTQYF.

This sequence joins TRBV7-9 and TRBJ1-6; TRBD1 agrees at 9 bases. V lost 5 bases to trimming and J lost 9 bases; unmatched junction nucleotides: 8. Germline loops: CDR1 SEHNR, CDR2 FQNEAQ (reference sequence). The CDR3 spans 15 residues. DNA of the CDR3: TGTGCCAGCAGCCCTGGCGGGACAGGGCTTTCACCCCTCCACTTT. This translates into CASSPGGTGLSPLHF.

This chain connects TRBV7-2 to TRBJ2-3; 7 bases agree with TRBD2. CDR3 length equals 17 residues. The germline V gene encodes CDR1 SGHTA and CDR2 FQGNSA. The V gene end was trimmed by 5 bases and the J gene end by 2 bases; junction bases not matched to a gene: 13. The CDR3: CASSAVVWGGSTDTQYF. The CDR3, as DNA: TGTGCCAGCAGCGCCGTAGTGTGGGGGGGGTCCACAGATACGCAGTATTTT. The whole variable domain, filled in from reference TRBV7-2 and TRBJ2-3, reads GAGVSQSPSNKVTEKGKDVELRCDPISGHTALYWYRQSLGQGLEFLIYFQGNSAPDKSGLPSDRFSAERTGGSVSTLTIQRTQQEDSAVYLCASSAVVWGGSTDTQYFGPGTRLTVL.

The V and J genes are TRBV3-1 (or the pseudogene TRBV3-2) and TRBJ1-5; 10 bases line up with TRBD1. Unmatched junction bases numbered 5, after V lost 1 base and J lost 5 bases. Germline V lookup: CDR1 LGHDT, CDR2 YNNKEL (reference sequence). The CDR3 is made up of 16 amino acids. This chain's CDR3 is CASSQGDRGNDQPQHF. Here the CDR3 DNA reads TGTGCCAGCAGCCAAGGGGACAGGGGCAATGATCAGCCCCAGCATTTT.

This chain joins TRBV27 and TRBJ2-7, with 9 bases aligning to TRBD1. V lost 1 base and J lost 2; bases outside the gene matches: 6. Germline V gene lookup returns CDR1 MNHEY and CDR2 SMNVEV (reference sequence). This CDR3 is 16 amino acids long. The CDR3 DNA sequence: TGTGCCAGCAGTTTATATCCTCGGGACAGGGCCTACGAGCAGTACTTC. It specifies CASSLYPRDRAYEQYF.

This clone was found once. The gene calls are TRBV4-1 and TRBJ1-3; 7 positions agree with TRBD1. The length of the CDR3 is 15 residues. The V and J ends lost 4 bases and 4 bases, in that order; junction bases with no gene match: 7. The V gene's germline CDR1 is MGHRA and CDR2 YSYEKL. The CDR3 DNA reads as TGCGCCAGCAGCCGAGATAGGGACAGAGGAAACACCATATATTTT. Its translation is CASSRDRDRGNTIYF.

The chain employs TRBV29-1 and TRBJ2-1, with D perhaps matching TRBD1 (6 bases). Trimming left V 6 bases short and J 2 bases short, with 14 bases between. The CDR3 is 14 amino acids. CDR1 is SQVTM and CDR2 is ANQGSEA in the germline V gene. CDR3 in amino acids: CSVPQGWAYNEQFF. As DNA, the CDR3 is TGCAGCGTCCCACAGGGATGGGCCTACAATGAGCAGTTCTTC.

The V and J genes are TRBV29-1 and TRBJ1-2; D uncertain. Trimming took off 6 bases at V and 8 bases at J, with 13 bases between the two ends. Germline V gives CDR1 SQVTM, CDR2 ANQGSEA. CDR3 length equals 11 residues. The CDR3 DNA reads TGCAGCGTAGACAACACCGGAGGCTACACCTTC. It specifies CSVDNTGGYTF.

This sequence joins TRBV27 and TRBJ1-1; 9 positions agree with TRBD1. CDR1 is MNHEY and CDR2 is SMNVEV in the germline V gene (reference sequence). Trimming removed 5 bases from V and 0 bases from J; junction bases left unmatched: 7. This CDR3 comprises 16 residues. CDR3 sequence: CASSPRTGVMNTEAFF. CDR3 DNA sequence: TGTGCCAGCAGTCCACGGACAGGGGTAATGAACACTGAAGCTTTCTTT.

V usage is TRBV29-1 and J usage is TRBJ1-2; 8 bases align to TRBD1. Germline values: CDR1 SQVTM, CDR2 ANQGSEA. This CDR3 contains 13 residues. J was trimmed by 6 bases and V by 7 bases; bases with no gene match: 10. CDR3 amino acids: CSADRGNLNGYTF. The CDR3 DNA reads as TGCAGCGCTGACAGGGGAAATCTGAATGGCTACACCTTC.

The CDR3 coding sequence is TGTGCCAGCAGTTTATCGCGGGGGGCGGACTATGGCTACACCTTC. Translating gives CASSLSRGADYGYTF. The rearrangement links TRBV27 to TRBJ1-2; weak D call: TRBD1 (6 bases). The CDR3 runs to 15 residues. Trimming took 0 bases from V and 3 from J, leaving 11 bases between them. The germline V gene has CDR1 MNHEY and CDR2 SMNVEV (reference sequence).

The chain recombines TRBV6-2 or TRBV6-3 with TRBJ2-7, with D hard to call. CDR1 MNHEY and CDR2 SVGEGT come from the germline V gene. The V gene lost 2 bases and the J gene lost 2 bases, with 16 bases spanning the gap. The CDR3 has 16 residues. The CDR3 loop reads CASSYQPTRPTYEQYF. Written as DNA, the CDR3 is TGTGCCAGCAGTTACCAGCCGACACGACCTACCTACGAGCAGTACTTC.

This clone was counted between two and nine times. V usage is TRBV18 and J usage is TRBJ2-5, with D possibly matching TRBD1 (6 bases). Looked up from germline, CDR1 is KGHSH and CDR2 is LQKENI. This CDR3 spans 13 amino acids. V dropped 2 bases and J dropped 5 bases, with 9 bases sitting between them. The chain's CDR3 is CASSPTGQETQYF. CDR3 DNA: TGTGCCAGCTCACCAACAGGGCAGGAGACCCAGTACTTC.

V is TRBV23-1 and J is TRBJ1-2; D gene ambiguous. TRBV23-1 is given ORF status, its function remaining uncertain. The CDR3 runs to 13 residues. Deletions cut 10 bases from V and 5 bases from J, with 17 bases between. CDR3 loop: CAKSTEATYGYTF. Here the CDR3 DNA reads TGCGCCAAATCAACGGAGGCGACATATGGCTACACCTTC.

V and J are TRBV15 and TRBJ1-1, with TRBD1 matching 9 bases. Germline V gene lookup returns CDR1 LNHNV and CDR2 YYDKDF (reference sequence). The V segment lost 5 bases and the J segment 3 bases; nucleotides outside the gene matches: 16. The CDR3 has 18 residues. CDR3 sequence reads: CATSPLRGTGPVDTEAFF. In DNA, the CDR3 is TGTGCCACCAGCCCCCTCCGCGGGACAGGGCCGGTTGACACTGAAGCTTTCTTT. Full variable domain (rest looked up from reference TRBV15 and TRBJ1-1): DAMVIQNPRYQVTQFGKPVTLSCSQTLNHNVMYWYQQKSSQAPKLLFHYYDKDFNNEADTPDNFQSRRPNTSFCFLDIRSPGLGDTAMYLCATSPLRGTGPVDTEAFFGQGTRLTVV.

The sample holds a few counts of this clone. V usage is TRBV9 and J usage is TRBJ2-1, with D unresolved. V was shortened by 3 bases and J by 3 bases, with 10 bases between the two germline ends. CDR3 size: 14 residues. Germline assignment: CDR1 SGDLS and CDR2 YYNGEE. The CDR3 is CASSGPAGYNEQFF. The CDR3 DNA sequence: TGTGCCAGCAGCGGTCCAGCAGGCTACAATGAGCAGTTCTTC.

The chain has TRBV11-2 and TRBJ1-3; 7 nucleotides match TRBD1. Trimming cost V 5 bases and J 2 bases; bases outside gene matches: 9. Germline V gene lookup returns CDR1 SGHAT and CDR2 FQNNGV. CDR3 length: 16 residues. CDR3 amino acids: CASSPNDREAGNTIYF. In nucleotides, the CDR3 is TGTGCCAGCAGCCCGAACGACAGGGAGGCTGGAAACACCATATATTTT.

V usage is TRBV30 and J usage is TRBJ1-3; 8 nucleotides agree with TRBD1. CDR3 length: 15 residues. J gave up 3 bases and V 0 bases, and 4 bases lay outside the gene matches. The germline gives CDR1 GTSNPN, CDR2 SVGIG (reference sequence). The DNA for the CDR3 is TGTGCCTGGAGTGTCCTGGACAGGGATGGAAACACCATATATTTT. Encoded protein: CAWSVLDRDGNTIYF.

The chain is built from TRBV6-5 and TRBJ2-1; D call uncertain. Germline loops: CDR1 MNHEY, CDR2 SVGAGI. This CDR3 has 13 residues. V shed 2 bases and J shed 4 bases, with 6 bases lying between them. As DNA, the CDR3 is TGTGCCAGCAGTTACGACTGTTACAATGAGCAGTTCTTC. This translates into CASSYDCYNEQFF.

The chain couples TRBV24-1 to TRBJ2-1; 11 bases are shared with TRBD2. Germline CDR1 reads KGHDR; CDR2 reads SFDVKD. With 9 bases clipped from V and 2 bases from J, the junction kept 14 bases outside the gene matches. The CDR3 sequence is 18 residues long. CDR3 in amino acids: CATSTINSGGGAYNEQFF. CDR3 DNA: TGTGCCACCTCGACTATAAATAGCGGGGGGGGAGCCTACAATGAGCAGTTCTTC.

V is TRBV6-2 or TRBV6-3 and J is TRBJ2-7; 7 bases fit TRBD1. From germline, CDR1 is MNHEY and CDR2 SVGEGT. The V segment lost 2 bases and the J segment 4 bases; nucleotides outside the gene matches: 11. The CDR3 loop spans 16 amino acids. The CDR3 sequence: CASSYGTGEIRYEQYF. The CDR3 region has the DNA TGTGCCAGCAGTTACGGAACAGGGGAGATCCGGTACGAGCAGTACTTC.

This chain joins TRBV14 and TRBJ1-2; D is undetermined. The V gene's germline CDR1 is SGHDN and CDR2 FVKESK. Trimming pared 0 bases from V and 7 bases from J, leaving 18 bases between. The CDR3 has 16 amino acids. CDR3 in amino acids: CASSQDIGPPGIGYTF. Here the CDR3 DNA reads TGTGCCAGCAGCCAAGATATTGGGCCGCCGGGAATTGGCTACACCTTC. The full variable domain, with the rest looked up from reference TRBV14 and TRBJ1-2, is EAGVTQFPSHSVIEKGQTVTLRCDPISGHDNLYWYRRVMGKEIKFLLHFVKESKQDESGMPNNRFLAERTGGTYSTLKVQPAELEDSGVYFCASSQDIGPPGIGYTFGSGTRLTVV.

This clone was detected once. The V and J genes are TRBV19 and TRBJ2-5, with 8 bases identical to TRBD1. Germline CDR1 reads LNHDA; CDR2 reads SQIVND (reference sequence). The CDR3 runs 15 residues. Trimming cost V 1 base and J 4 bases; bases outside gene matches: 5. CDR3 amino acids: CASSIAGGGGETQYF. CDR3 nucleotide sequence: TGTGCCAGTAGTATAGCAGGGGGCGGTGGAGAGACCCAGTACTTC. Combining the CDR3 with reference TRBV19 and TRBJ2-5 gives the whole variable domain DGGITQSPKYLFRKEGQNVTLSCEQNLNHDAMYWYRQDPGQGLRLIYYSQIVNDFQKGDIAEGYSVSREKKESFPLTVTSAQKNPTAFYLCASSIAGGGGETQYFGPGTRLLVL.